The present entry profiles one T cell receptor beta chain with its context. The antigen is undetermined. The V end lost 1 base, the J end lost 1 base, and 4 bases lay between the germline ends. The length of the CDR3 is 13 residues. CDR1 is SEHNR and CDR2 is FQNEAQ in the germline V gene (reference sequence). These data belong to a study of cytomegalovirus exposure and HLA in healthy donors. Study conclusions and caveats: It was shown in a later analysis that HLA-associated TCR beta chains were more clonally expanded than other, equally common chains.

Researchers ran the PCR with 60 Vbeta and 13 Jbeta primers. Using immunoSEQ multiplex PCR, the repertoire was profiled, and TCRdb retains in-frame clones only, with some absent. The table records 160,000 or so clones, approximately 88% of them present only once. Sequencing was carried out using PBMCs. This sequence joins TRBV7-9 and TRBJ2-5; no clear D. The sequence derives from a woman under 30 in good health and CMV-seronegative. The CDR3 nucleotides read TGTGCCAGCAGCTTAGGAGGCCAAGAGACCCAGTACTTC. As protein: CASSLGGQETQYF.